This T cell receptor (beta chain) was recorded in a study of blood T cell repertoires in COVID-19. Turning to the study itself: Specimens from acute and convalescent COVID-19 originated in the United States, Italy and Spain.

Trimming removed 1 base at V and 1 base at J, with 16 bases between. Germline V CDR1 and CDR2: SGHRS, YFSETQ. The CDR3 consists of 17 residues. TCRdb's copy holds only in-frame clones and misses some; the assay was immunoSEQ multiplex PCR. The table lists about 190,000 clones, 80% to 90% of them singletons. The sequenced sample was peripheral blood. This chain connects TRBV5-1 to TRBJ2-3; tentative D call: TRBD2 (5 bases). The receptor was derived from a man aged 30 to 39 with acute or convalescent COVID-19. CDR3 sequence: CASSLLSRVRGTDTQYF. The CDR3 DNA reads as TGCGCCAGCAGCTTGTTGTCGAGGGTGAGGGGCACAGATACGCAGTATTTT.